Listed below are T cell receptor beta chains from one sample, sequenced in a study of blood T cell repertoires in COVID-19. Profiled with immunoSEQ multiplex PCR; TCRdb holds only in-frame clones, not every one. This table has a few hundred thousand clones, approximately 89% appearing once. Sequencing was done on a sample of peripheral blood. These receptors were taken from a middle-aged man who had recovered from COVID-19. The conserved cysteine and the conserved F or W are not part of the CDR3 here. Size values are once, few and many counts, or a class for expanded clones, and some rows have none.

clone_size	v_call	j_call	cdr3_aa
.	TRBV19	TRBJ2-1	ASRFSGSRRNEQF
.	TRBV3-1/TRBV3-2	TRBJ2-7	ASSPSTGFGVQQY
.	TRBV7-9	TRBJ2-1	ASSSWTGPSSYNEQF
.	TRBV10-2	TRBJ2-1	ASRDASGSYNEQF
.	TRBV13	TRBJ2-1	ASNPAGYNEQF
once	TRBV4-3	TRBJ1-2	ASSPMARAGGYT
.	TRBV11-2	TRBJ2-3	ASSTTGQGTDTQY
.	TRBV15	TRBJ2-3	ATSSLGRGLNTDTQY
once	TRBV2	TRBJ2-1	ASSVTQRGSHNEQF
.	TRBV7-3	TRBJ2-7	ASSLVAGAVEQY
.	TRBV29-1	TRBJ1-1	SFRQGATEAF
.	TRBV6-5	TRBJ1-1	ASRGTAHNTEAF
.	TRBV7-3	TRBJ2-3	ASQRSRADTQY
.	TRBV11-2	TRBJ2-5	ASSLDRATGSWETQY
.	TRBV7-6	TRBJ2-7	ASSLRQGVSYEQY
.	TRBV6-7	TRBJ1-2	ASSCGQIGYT
.	TRBV19	TRBJ2-3	ASRGLAGPTDTQY
few	TRBV30	TRBJ1-1	AWSVWGGENTEAF
.	TRBV6-5	TRBJ2-7	ASSPGTGGWEQY
once	TRBV6-1	TRBJ2-7	ASSDRFSGSEQY
.	TRBV20-1	TRBJ1-1	SATEGAGAF
.	TRBV12-3/TRBV12-4	TRBJ2-1	ASSLISGNEQF
.	TRBV11-3	TRBJ2-1	ASSYGGGGLNEQF
.	TRBV10-3	TRBJ2-7	AIRSGTGAYEQY
.	TRBV2	TRBJ2-5	ASLTASGGARETQY
few	TRBV6-2/TRBV6-3	TRBJ1-2	ASSHGQRGYT
.	TRBV10-1	TRBJ1-1	ASSEQRNTEAF
.	TRBV19	TRBJ2-3	ASSRPGRPDTQY
.	TRBV6-5	TRBJ1-1	ASRRPGKDTEAF
.	TRBV19	TRBJ2-3	ASSIGGRGLGTQY
.	TRBV7-9	TRBJ2-7	ASRFGTSGRDEQY
.	TRBV5-6	TRBJ2-7	ASSSTSEQY
.	TRBV18	TRBJ1-5	ASSPLREGLGLQH
.	TRBV2	TRBJ2-4	ASSVPGGRAKNIQY
.	TRBV7-9	TRBJ2-2	ASSFSGANTGELF
.	TRBV30	TRBJ1-1	AWRRGGKGAEAF
.	TRBV18	TRBJ1-1	ASSPRTTGNTEAF
once	TRBV7-2	TRBJ2-7	ASSHGLAGGSYEQY
.	TRBV3-1/TRBV3-2	TRBJ2-2	ASSLRVGELF
.	TRBV29-1	TRBJ2-2	SVEGQNTGELF
.	TRBV7-2	TRBJ2-1	ASSFTPEWRDPYNEQF
few	TRBV6-5	TRBJ1-2	ASSSTGGNYGYT
.	TRBV25-1	TRBJ1-1	ASSEAGTGNTEAF